The 26 T cell receptor beta chains in this list originate from one sample, sequenced in a study of blood T cell repertoires in COVID-19. Libraries were prepared by immunoSEQ multiplex PCR; TCRdb keeps only in-frame clonotypes and omits some of them. The sample records under 250,000 clones, approximately 80% being singletons. Specimen: PBMCs or T cells enriched from blood (not recorded which). Every receptor here comes from a woman aged 60-75 years who had recovered from COVID-19.

This clone was detected once. The J gene is TRBJ1-2, the V gene TRBV5-4, with 11 positions matching TRBD1. The CDR3 extends over 17 amino acids. Germline V gene lookup returns CDR1 SGHNT and CDR2 YYREEE (reference sequence). V lost 4 bases and J lost 2; bases outside the gene matches: 10. CDR3 in DNA: TGTGCCAGCAGCGCCCCCAGGACAGGGGGCGGAAACTATGGCTACACCTTC. This sequence encodes CASSAPRTGGGNYGYTF.

The chain couples TRBV19 to TRBJ1-2; possibly TRBD1 for D (5 bases). The CDR3 runs 16 residues. CDR1 LNHDA and CDR2 SQIVND come from the germline V gene (reference sequence). Trimming pared 2 bases from V and 8 bases from J, leaving 21 bases between. In DNA form, the CDR3 reads TGTGCCAGTAGTATATCGAAGGGAGGGGCAATTGGAGGCTACACCTTC. It encodes CASSISKGGAIGGYTF.

The chain employs TRBV7-2 and TRBJ1-5; D remains ambiguous. Germline CDR1 is SGHTA and CDR2 is FQGNSA. Trimming took off 0 bases at V and 0 bases at J, with 12 bases between the two ends. The CDR3 sequence is 17 residues long. The CDR3 here is CASSLAGYGYSNQPQHF. DNA of the CDR3: TGTGCCAGCAGCTTAGCTGGGTACGGGTATAGCAATCAGCCCCAGCATTTT.

The CDR3 DNA sequence: TGTGCCAGCAGTGAACCGACAGGGTTCCTTTCCTACAATGAGCAGTTCTTC. This gives the protein CASSEPTGFLSYNEQFF. V usage is TRBV2 and J usage is TRBJ2-1; 7 bases line up with TRBD1. V was clipped by 2 bases and J by 1 base; unmatched bases: 8. Germline lookup yields CDR1 SNHLY and CDR2 FYNNEI. This CDR3 comprises 17 residues.

The CDR3 loop is CASSGYSNYGYTF. The CDR3 DNA reads TGTGCCAGCAGCGGGTACAGTAACTATGGCTACACCTTC. The genes are TRBV5-6 and TRBJ1-2, with D hard to call. CDR1 is SGHDT and CDR2 is YYEEEE in the germline V gene. Trimming removed 4 bases from V and 1 base from J, with 8 bases in between. The CDR3 is 13 residues long.

The J gene is TRBJ2-7, the V gene TRBV11-2, with a weak D call TRBD1 (6 bases). The CDR3 is 14 amino acids. Trimming removed 5 bases from V and 2 bases from J, with 13 bases in between. Germline V gene sequence: CDR1 SGHAT, CDR2 FQNNGV. The CDR3 DNA sequence: TGTGCCAGCAGCCAATACAGGGATACCTACGAGCAGTACTTC. Residues: CASSQYRDTYEQYF. Full variable domain (outside the CDR3, taken from reference TRBV11-2 and TRBJ2-7): EAGVAQSPRYKIIEKRQSVAFWCNPISGHATLYWYQQILGQGPKLLIQFQNNGVVDDSQLPKDRFSAERLKGVDSTLKIQPAKLEDSAVYLCASSQYRDTYEQYFGPGTRLTVT.

The table lists this clone with a count of one. The CDR3, as DNA: TGTGCCATCCGTCCGGCTAGGGGGCCTTCAGACGAGCAGTACTTC. Protein: CAIRPARGPSDEQYF. The chain has TRBV10-3 and TRBJ2-7; 7 bases match TRBD1. The ends lost 8 bases at V and 5 bases at J; junction bases unmatched: 15. The germline V gene has CDR1 ENHRY and CDR2 SYGVKD. The CDR3 consists of 15 residues.

V and J are TRBV13 and TRBJ1-1; tentative D call: TRBD1 (5 bases). This CDR3 comprises 17 residues. V dropped 0 bases and J dropped 3 bases, with 17 bases sitting between them. Germline V CDR1 and CDR2: PRHDT, FYEKMQ (reference sequence). The chain's CDR3 is CASSLGNWRGADTEAFF. The CDR3 region has the DNA TGTGCCAGCAGCTTAGGGAATTGGAGGGGCGCGGACACTGAAGCTTTCTTT.

Turning to this clone: Other DNA sequences of this sample code for an identical CDR3. V gene TRBV19 combines with J gene TRBJ2-1; possible D gene TRBD1, 5 bases. Per the germline V gene, CDR1 is LNHDA and CDR2 is SQIVND (reference sequence). The CDR3 extends over 14 amino acids. The V and J ends lost 3 bases and 2 bases respectively, with 8 bases between them. CDR3 protein: CASSISGTYNEQFF. DNA for the CDR3: TGTGCCAGTAGTATTTCAGGGACCTACAATGAGCAGTTCTTC.

The V call is TRBV3-1 (or the pseudogene TRBV3-2), the J call TRBJ2-5; TRBD2 might be the D (6 bases). This CDR3 is 15 amino acids long. Trimming shortened V by 0 bases and J by 4 bases, and 12 bases separated the two germline ends. CDR1 and CDR2 from the germline V gene are LGHDT and YNNKEL (reference sequence). CDR3 sequence: CASSQDPGVRETQYF. The CDR3 region has the DNA TGTGCCAGCAGCCAAGATCCGGGAGTGCGAGAGACCCAGTACTTC.

This chain links TRBV6-5 with TRBJ2-1; 11 positions match TRBD2. Germline assignment: CDR1 MNHEY and CDR2 SVGAGI. The CDR3 spans 11 residues. Unmatched junction bases numbered 4, after V lost 6 bases and J lost 15 bases. In nucleotides, the CDR3 is TGTGCCAGCAGACAGGGACTAGCGGCGTTCTTC. It encodes CASRQGLAAFF.

The chain recombines TRBV25-1 with TRBJ2-1; 9 positions match TRBD1. The V segment lost 4 bases and the J segment 10 bases; nucleotides outside the gene matches: 5. The CDR3 length is 13 residues. CDR1 is MGHDK, CDR2 SYGVNS, per germline. In DNA form, the CDR3 reads TGTGCCAGCAGTGGGGGACAGGGAATCGAGCAGTTCTTC. Encoded protein: CASSGGQGIEQFF. The full variable domain, with the rest looked up from reference TRBV25-1 and TRBJ2-1, is EADIYQTPRYLVIGTGKKITLECSQTMGHDKMYWYQQDPGMELHLIHYSYGVNSTEKGDLSSESTVSRIRTEHFPLTLESARPSHTSQYLCASSGGQGIEQFFGPGTRLTVL.

The chain uses TRBV6-5 and TRBJ1-2; D unresolved. In germline, CDR1 is MNHEY, CDR2 SVGAGI. There are 12 residues in the CDR3. The V and J ends lost 6 bases and 3 bases respectively, with 8 bases between them. CDR3 DNA: TGTGCCAGCAGCCGAAGCGACTATGGCTACACCTTC. Residues: CASSRSDYGYTF.

The chain has TRBV7-2 and TRBJ2-7; D is undetermined. This CDR3 has 11 amino acids. V lost 5 bases and J 4 bases, leaving 6 bases between the germline ends. Germline assignment: CDR1 SGHTA and CDR2 FQGNSA. The CDR3 region is CASSDRYEQYF. CDR3 nucleotide sequence: TGTGCCAGCAGCGATCGGTACGAGCAGTACTTC.

CDR3 nucleotides: TGTGCCAGCAGCTCCTTTAGAGCGGGAGCTGGCTACGAGCAGTACTTC. It translates to CASSSFRAGAGYEQYF. J is TRBJ2-7 and V is TRBV11-2; 8 nucleotides line up with TRBD2. V gave up 4 bases and J gave up 3 bases; unmatched junction bases: 11. The germline gives CDR1 SGHAT, CDR2 FQNNGV. The CDR3 is 16 residues long. Looking up the rest from reference TRBV11-2 and TRBJ2-7 gives the full variable domain: EAGVAQSPRYKIIEKRQSVAFWCNPISGHATLYWYQQILGQGPKLLIQFQNNGVVDDSQLPKDRFSAERLKGVDSTLKIQPAKLEDSAVYLCASSSFRAGAGYEQYFGPGTRLTVT.

The CDR3 DNA is TGTGCCAGCAGTTTTCTAGCGGGAGGGTACAATGAGCAGTTCTTC. Translated: CASSFLAGGYNEQFF. V usage is TRBV2 and J usage is TRBJ2-1; 12 nucleotides agree with TRBD2. The CDR3 loop spans 15 amino acids. CDR1 is SNHLY, CDR2 FYNNEI, per germline. J gave up 4 bases and V 5 bases, and 3 bases lay outside the gene matches.

This chain joins TRBV5-1 and TRBJ2-3, with 8 bases fitting TRBD1. Unmatched junction bases numbered 10, after V lost 4 bases and J lost 6 bases. The CDR3 runs 15 residues. The germline V gene has CDR1 SGHRS and CDR2 YFSETQ. In DNA, the CDR3 is TGCGCCAGCAGCCCCGGACAGGGACCCCCGGATACGCAGTATTTT. This gives the protein CASSPGQGPPDTQYF.

The rearrangement uses TRBV6-5 and TRBJ2-7, with a possible D match to TRBD1 (5 bases). The CDR3 sequence is 13 residues long. CDR1 is MNHEY and CDR2 is SVGAGI in the germline V gene. V lost 7 bases to trimming and J lost 2 bases, with 12 bases between them. The CDR3 nucleotides are TGTGCCAGCATGAGTACGGACACCTACGAGCAGTACTTC. Translating it yields CASMSTDTYEQYF.

The V and J genes are TRBV4-1 and TRBJ1-4, with D perhaps TRBD1 (6 bases). V dropped 1 base and J dropped 8 bases, with 17 bases sitting between them. The CDR3 sequence is 16 residues long. Germline assignment: CDR1 MGHRA and CDR2 YSYEKL. In nucleotides, the CDR3 is TGCGCCAGCAGCCAAGCCGGTACCATAAGGGGGGAAAAACTGTTTTTT. Translating it yields CASSQAGTIRGEKLFF.

This clone showed up just a few times. This rearrangement joins TRBV6-5 to TRBJ1-2; D might be TRBD1 (6 bases). The V gene lost 5 bases and the J gene lost 7 bases, with 17 bases spanning the gap. This CDR3 is 14 amino acids long. Looked up from germline, CDR1 is MNHEY and CDR2 is SVGAGI. CDR3: CASSPNRDGGGYTF. The CDR3 DNA reads as TGTGCCAGCAGTCCCAACAGGGATGGTGGTGGCTACACCTTC.

The chain has TRBV9 and TRBJ1-2; perhaps TRBD1 as D (5 bases). The CDR3 is 18 amino acids. The V end was cut by 3 bases, the J end by 3 bases, with 24 bases between. The germline CDR1 and CDR2 sequences are SGDLS and YYNGEE. CDR3 nucleotides: TGTGCCAGCAGCGCCTCTGGAGTGGGAGGGGTCCACTACTATGGCTACACCTTC. This gives the protein CASSASGVGGVHYYGYTF.

This chain uses TRBV7-6 with TRBJ1-1; tentative D call: TRBD1 (5 bases). V lost 2 bases and J lost 3, with 7 bases in between. The germline gives CDR1 SGHVS, CDR2 FNYEAQ. CDR3 length: 13 residues. This CDR3 is CASSLNRYTEAFF. In DNA form, the CDR3 reads TGTGCCAGCAGCTTAAACAGGTACACTGAAGCTTTCTTT.

The genes are TRBV11-2 and TRBJ2-5; tentatively, D is TRBD2 (6 bases). With 4 bases removed from V and 2 bases from J, the gap between germline ends came to 14 bases. The germline gives CDR1 SGHAT, CDR2 FQNNGV. The CDR3 consists of 15 residues. The CDR3 is CASSSLGGTQETQYF. CDR3 sequence (DNA): TGTGCCAGCAGCTCTCTGGGCGGGACTCAAGAGACCCAGTACTTC. Based on the CDR3 plus reference TRBV11-2 and TRBJ2-5, the full variable domain is EAGVAQSPRYKIIEKRQSVAFWCNPISGHATLYWYQQILGQGPKLLIQFQNNGVVDDSQLPKDRFSAERLKGVDSTLKIQPAKLEDSAVYLCASSSLGGTQETQYFGPGTRLLVL.

The chain employs TRBV18 and TRBJ1-1; 10 bases are shared with TRBD1. The CDR3 totals 14 residues. CDR1 and CDR2 (germline): KGHSH, LQKENI. V gave up 6 bases and J gave up 6 bases; unmatched junction bases: 7. The CDR3 sequence is CASSDDRGLPEAFF. DNA of the CDR3: TGTGCCAGCTCGGACGACAGGGGGCTCCCTGAAGCTTTCTTT.

The V and J genes are TRBV5-5 and TRBJ2-2, with D possibly TRBD2 on 7 matching bases. This CDR3 has 18 amino acids. Germline CDR1 SGHKS, CDR2 YYEKEE (reference sequence). V shed 0 bases and J shed 5 bases, with 20 bases lying between them. The DNA for the CDR3 is TGTGCCAGCAGCTTGGTGGCTTCAGGAGGGGGAGGGACCGGGGAGCTGTTTTTT. This sequence encodes CASSLVASGGGGTGELFF.

The chain recombines TRBV5-8 with TRBJ1-1, with 7 bases lining up with TRBD1. Germline values: CDR1 SGHTS, CDR2 YDEGEE. Trimming at V came to 3 bases and at J to 0 bases, leaving 5 bases not matched to a gene. The CDR3 is 15 amino acids. The CDR3 protein is CASSSYRGMNTEAFF. The CDR3 DNA reads TGTGCCAGCAGCTCCTACAGGGGAATGAACACTGAAGCTTTCTTT.